This TCR beta chain was identified during a study of T cell repertoires in cytomegalovirus infection. Background on the study: CMV infection together with matching HLA type was indicated by public TCR beta signatures. Study observations and caveats: Clonotypes of TCR beta that were HLA-C-restricted and CMV-specific dominated the ex vivo response. Carriers of CMV and the relevant HLA type were discriminated by public TCR beta frequency.

There are a few counts of this clonotype. Its antigen is currently unknown. TCRdb redid the calling of the reads with MiXCR, one entry per CDR3 protein. The sample contains 150,000 to 200,000 distinct CDR3 sequences, 15% to 20% of which appear only once. The CDR3 contains 13 residues. In germline, CDR1 is MDHEN, CDR2 SYDVKM. Between the trimmed V and J ends, which lost 0 bases and 5 bases, there was a span of 4 bases. The specimen sequenced was CD8+ T cells from PBMCs. V and J are TRBV28 and TRBJ2-2, with D unclear. The TCR originated in a human donor in good health (CMV status not recorded). Some clones in this sample may be carry-over from other donors' samples. CDR3 sequence reads: CASSLWGTGELFF. The DNA for the CDR3 is TGTGCCAGCAGTTTATGGGGAACCGGGGAGCTGTTTTTT. Drawing the rest from reference TRBV28 and TRBJ2-2, the complete variable domain is DVKVTQSSRYLVKRTGEKVFLECVQDMDHENMFWYRQDPGLGLRLIYFSYDVKMKEKGDIPEGYSVSREKKERFSLILESASTNQTSMYLCASSLWGTGELFFGEGSRLTVL.